These 19 T cell receptor beta chains originate from one sample sequenced in a study of blood T cell repertoires in COVID-19. Repertoires were generated with immunoSEQ multiplex PCR, while TCRdb's copy carries only in-frame clones and drops some. The data show about 180,000 clones, with over 90% seen just once and about 0.54% held by the top ten. The sequenced sample was peripheral blood. These receptors originate from a man aged 50-59 years with acute or convalescent COVID-19.

The chain recombines TRBV2 with TRBJ2-5, with D perhaps TRBD2 (6 bases). The CDR3 has 14 amino acids. Germline lookup yields CDR1 SNHLY and CDR2 FYNNEI. V shed 6 bases and J shed 0 bases, with 11 bases lying between them. In DNA, the CDR3 is TGTGCCAGCAGGAGACTAGTGAACCAAGAGACCCAGTACTTC. Translation gives CASRRLVNQETQYF. The whole variable domain, remainder taken from reference TRBV2 and TRBJ2-5, is EPEVTQTPSHQVTQMGQEVILRCVPISNHLYFYWYRQILGQKVEFLVSFYNNEISEKSEIFDDQFSVERPDGSNFTLKIRSTKLEDSAMYFCASRRLVNQETQYFGPGTRLLVL.

This sequence joins TRBV9 and TRBJ2-2; 8 bases map to TRBD1. With 4 bases clipped from V and 5 bases from J, the junction kept 16 bases outside the gene matches. CDR1 and CDR2 (germline): SGDLS, YYNGEE. The CDR3 length is 18 residues. The CDR3 reads CASSPIGAPGGQTGELFF. The CDR3 DNA reads TGTGCCAGCAGCCCTATAGGGGCTCCAGGGGGCCAGACCGGGGAGCTGTTTTTT.

This sequence joins TRBV7-2 and TRBJ2-7; D perhaps matches TRBD1 (5 bases). The germline V and J ends were trimmed by 6 bases and 4 bases, with 10 bases remaining between them. This CDR3 has 12 residues. Looked up from germline, CDR1 is SGHTA and CDR2 is FQGNSA. The CDR3 region is CASRQGAYEQYF. DNA for the CDR3: TGTGCCAGCAGGCAGGGTGCGTACGAGCAGTACTTC.

This chain joins TRBV28 and TRBJ2-7; D is perhaps TRBD2 (6 bases). The CDR3 loop spans 13 amino acids. Germline loops: CDR1 MDHEN, CDR2 SYDVKM. V was shortened by 2 bases and J by 5 bases, with 10 bases between the two germline ends. This chain's CDR3 is CASSLGGSNEQYV. The CDR3 DNA follows: TGTGCCAGCAGTTTAGGGGGGTCTAACGAGCAGTACGTC.

This rearrangement joins TRBV6-5 to TRBJ2-6, with a tentative D call TRBD1 (5 bases). V gave up 7 bases and J gave up 0 bases, with 10 bases separating them. Germline V gene sequence: CDR1 MNHEY, CDR2 SVGAGI. The length of the CDR3 is 15 residues. DNA for the CDR3: TGTGCCAGCAAAGACAGAGGCTCTGGGGCCAACGTCCTGACTTTC. It specifies CASKDRGSGANVLTF.

V and J are TRBV19 and TRBJ1-4; D possibly corresponds to TRBD1 (5 bases). The CDR3 spans 15 residues. Per the germline V gene, CDR1 is LNHDA and CDR2 is SQIVND (reference sequence). V was pared by 5 bases and J by 0 bases, with 10 bases between. CDR3 nucleotide sequence: TGTGCCAGTAGTCAGGGCCCCGCAACTAATGAAAAACTGTTTTTT. Translated, it gives CASSQGPATNEKLFF.

The chain recombines TRBV5-6 with TRBJ1-1, with 7 positions matching TRBD1. J gave up 3 bases and V 0 bases, and 8 bases lay outside the gene matches. Germline V lookup: CDR1 SGHDT, CDR2 YYEEEE. The CDR3 loop spans 16 amino acids. The CDR3 nucleotides read TGTGCCAGCAGCTTGGCCGGGACAGAATTCTACACTGAAGCTTTCTTT. Protein sequence: CASSLAGTEFYTEAFF.

This clone showed up just once. The chain uses TRBV11-2 and TRBJ2-7; TRBD2 matches at 7 bases. The germline gives CDR1 SGHAT, CDR2 FQNNGV. V lost 1 base to trimming and J lost 2 bases; unmatched junction nucleotides: 8. The CDR3 is 16 residues long. CDR3 in amino acids: CASSLVSAGVAYEQYF. CDR3 DNA: TGTGCCAGCAGCTTAGTTTCGGCGGGAGTGGCCTACGAGCAGTACTTC.

This clone showed up just a few times. The chain has TRBV11-2 and TRBJ1-2, with TRBD1 as a possible D gene (5 bases). The CDR3 is made up of 15 amino acids. Per germline, CDR1 SGHAT and CDR2 FQNNGV. The V end lost 4 bases, the J end lost 6 bases, and 18 bases lay between the germline ends. The CDR3 nucleotides are TGTGCCAGCAGCTCATGGGGGGGAGAATGGCATGGCTACACCTTC. Its protein product is CASSSWGGEWHGYTF.

The chain has TRBV29-1 and TRBJ1-5; 7 bases line up with TRBD1. Per the germline V gene, CDR1 is SQVTM and CDR2 is ANQGSEA. This CDR3 has 12 amino acids. V gave up 7 bases and J gave up 4 bases; unmatched junction bases: 4. The chain's CDR3 is CSAGTENQPQHF. The CDR3 DNA is TGCAGCGCCGGGACAGAAAATCAGCCCCAGCATTTT.

The chain employs TRBV10-1 and TRBJ2-3; 12 bases are a match to TRBD2. Germline values: CDR1 WNHNN, CDR2 SYGVQD (reference sequence). With 6 bases clipped from V and 6 bases from J, the junction kept 4 bases outside the gene matches. The CDR3 sequence is 14 residues long. The CDR3 sequence is CASSGLAGRDTQYF. DNA of the CDR3: TGCGCCAGCAGCGGACTAGCGGGAAGGGATACGCAGTATTTT.

The rearrangement links TRBV6-2 or TRBV6-3 to TRBJ2-5, with D perhaps TRBD1 (6 bases). This CDR3 comprises 15 residues. V was trimmed by 2 bases and J by 3 bases, leaving 13 bases between them. The V gene's germline CDR1 is MNHEY and CDR2 SVGEGT. CDR3 amino acids: CASSYEGHGEETQYF. CDR3 DNA: TGTGCCAGCAGTTACGAGGGACACGGGGAAGAGACCCAGTACTTC.

The V call is TRBV19, the J call TRBJ2-7; 8 bases align to TRBD2. CDR3 length equals 15 residues. Trimming cost V 3 bases and J 3 bases; bases outside gene matches: 7. CDR1 is LNHDA, CDR2 SQIVND, per germline (reference sequence). CDR3 DNA sequence: TGTGCCAGTAGTATTTCCGGGAGGGGTCTCTACGAGCAGTACTTC. It translates to CASSISGRGLYEQYF.

CDR3: CASSDTDRNTEAFF. The CDR3 region has the DNA TGTGCCAGCAGCGATACTGACAGGAACACTGAAGCTTTCTTT. This rearrangement joins TRBV3-1 (or the pseudogene TRBV3-2) to TRBJ1-1; possible D gene TRBD1, 5 bases. Germline V gene sequence: CDR1 LGHDT, CDR2 YNNKEL (reference sequence). Trimming removed 5 bases from V and 1 base from J, with 11 bases in between. The CDR3 runs 14 residues.

The chain combines TRBV19 with TRBJ2-1; 11 nucleotides align to TRBD2. Germline V gene sequence: CDR1 LNHDA, CDR2 SQIVND (reference sequence). This CDR3 has 17 residues. The V and J ends lost 4 bases and 0 bases, in that order; junction bases with no gene match: 5. The CDR3 sequence: CASSSGTSGPSYNEQFF. CDR3 nucleotides: TGTGCCAGTAGTAGCGGGACTAGCGGACCCTCCTACAATGAGCAGTTCTTC.

The chain carries TRBV15 and TRBJ1-5, with 8 nucleotides matching TRBD1. This CDR3 has 19 residues. Germline CDR1 LNHNV, CDR2 YYDKDF (reference sequence). Germline trimming cut 1 base from V and 2 bases from J; bases unmatched to any gene: 13. The CDR3 loop is CATSRAPQSGGQGNQPQHF. The CDR3 DNA sequence: TGTGCCACCAGCAGAGCTCCCCAATCGGGGGGACAGGGCAATCAGCCCCAGCATTTT.

V is TRBV5-1 and J is TRBJ2-5, with 7 bases lining up with TRBD1. There are 13 residues in the CDR3. The V gene end was trimmed by 1 base and the J gene end by 4 bases; junction bases not matched to a gene: 1. Germline lookup yields CDR1 SGHRS and CDR2 YFSETQ. DNA of the CDR3: TGCGCCAGCAGCTTGTCAGGGGGAGAGACCCAGTACTTC. This encodes CASSLSGGETQYF.

This clone has only one observation. The chain is built from TRBV11-2 and TRBJ2-5; D is possibly TRBD2 (6 bases). V dropped 3 bases and J dropped 2 bases, with 13 bases sitting between them. CDR1 and CDR2 (germline): SGHAT, FQNNGV. The CDR3 totals 15 residues. The CDR3 loop reads CASSFSLGLQETQYF. Written as DNA, the CDR3 is TGTGCCAGCAGCTTTTCCTTGGGACTGCAAGAGACCCAGTACTTC.

The chain combines TRBV29-1 with TRBJ1-1, with D perhaps matching TRBD1 (5 bases). The CDR3 consists of 14 residues. V lost 7 bases, J lost 6 bases, and 21 bases lay in between. Per the germline V gene, CDR1 is SQVTM and CDR2 is ANQGSEA. For the CDR3, the DNA is TGCAGCGCCTCCGGGACTGTGTCAGGTGCTGAAGCTTTCTTT. It is translated as CSASGTVSGAEAFF.